This record concerns one TCR beta chain sequence. Antigen specificity is unknown. This sample is part of a study of cytomegalovirus exposure and HLA in healthy donors. Whole-study results and caveats: HLA-A and HLA-B allele assignments for most subjects were reportedly predicted accurately using TCR beta sequences. The listing of roughly 160 TCR beta chains classed them as cytomegalovirus-associated. Later analysis placed DRB1 highest and HLA-C lowest in TCR association rates, which differed by HLA locus. Reported results showed that the classifier diagnosed cytomegalovirus status with high specificity and sensitivity.

V shed 3 bases, J shed 6 bases, and the junction held 5 bases outside the gene matches. CDR1 MNHEY and CDR2 SVGAGI come from the germline V gene. The CDR3 is made up of 15 amino acids. Primers included in the PCR were 60 Vbeta and 13 Jbeta primers. Profiled with immunoSEQ multiplex PCR; TCRdb holds only in-frame clones, not every one. The repertoire holds about 90,000 clones, 78% seen once, with under 5.5% in the top ten. Sequencing was carried out using PBMCs. This chain uses TRBV6-5 with TRBJ1-1; 12 bases agree with TRBD1. The source of this sequence is a woman between 40 and 55 years old in good health and CMV-seropositive. The CDR3 is CASSYQGTGGPEAFF. The CDR3 nucleotides are TGTGCCAGCAGTTATCAGGGGACAGGGGGCCCTGAAGCTTTCTTT.